This T cell receptor (beta chain) stems from a study of shared clonotypes between healthy human individuals. A single count supports this clone. The V and J ends lost 3 bases and 4 bases respectively, with 10 bases between them. CDR3 length: 13 residues. Germline CDR1 is SGDLS and CDR2 is YYNGEE. The assay was immunoSEQ multiplex PCR, and TCRdb's table has in-frame clones only and misses some. The sample shows about 770,000 clones, 72% of them seen only once. This chain connects TRBV9 to TRBJ2-5; no clear D. The sequencing sample was made of memory CD4+ T cells sorted from blood. The subset is: CD45RA-negative fraction. The source is a woman in her 30s in good health. The CDR3 coding sequence is TGTGCCAGCAGCGCAAACCCTGGAGAGACCCAGTACTTC. Its protein is CASSANPGETQYF.